This T cell receptor beta chain was profiled in a study of T-cell reconstitution after alpha-beta-depleted transplantation in children. The CDR3 covers 13 residues. Per germline, CDR1 SGDLS and CDR2 YYNGEE. Trimming shortened V by 4 bases and J by 5 bases, and 12 bases separated the two germline ends. Preparing the TCRbeta library involved the use of unique molecular identifiers. Via MiXCR, TCRdb re-called the PCR reads, giving one row per CDR3 protein. The sample records about 980,000 distinct CDR3 sequences, roughly 29% being singletons. Whole-study results and caveats: The main origin of T-cell counts and diversity one year after transplant was newly produced T cells.

As for this clonotype: Its specificity is unknown.

The TCR sequence derives from a boy younger than two who had a stem cell transplant for SCID, so the T cells may come from the graft donor. V gene TRBV9 combines with J gene TRBJ1-1; TRBD1 is a possible D gene (6 bases). The sequencing used PBMCs, mostly from graft donor cells, collected 360 days after TCRalphabeta/CD19-depleted stem cell transplant. Here the CDR3 DNA reads TGTGCCAGCAGCCCCGGGGGGCTTACTGAAGCTTTCTTT. Its translation: CASSPGGLTEAFF.